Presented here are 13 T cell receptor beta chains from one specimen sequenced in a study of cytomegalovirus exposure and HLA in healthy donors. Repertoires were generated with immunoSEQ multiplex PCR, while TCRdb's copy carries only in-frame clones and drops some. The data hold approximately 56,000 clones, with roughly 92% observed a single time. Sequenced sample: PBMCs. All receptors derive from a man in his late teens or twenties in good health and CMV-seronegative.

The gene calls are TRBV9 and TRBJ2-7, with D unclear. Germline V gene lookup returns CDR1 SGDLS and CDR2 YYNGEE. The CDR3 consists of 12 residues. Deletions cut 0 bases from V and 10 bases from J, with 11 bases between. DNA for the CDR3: TGTGCCAGCAGCGTAGATGGTAGTTACCAGTACTTC. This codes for CASSVDGSYQYF.

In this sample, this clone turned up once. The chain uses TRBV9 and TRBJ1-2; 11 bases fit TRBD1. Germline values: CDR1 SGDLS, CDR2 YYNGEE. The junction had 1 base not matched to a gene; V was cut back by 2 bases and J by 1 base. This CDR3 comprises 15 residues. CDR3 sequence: CASSVGTGGNYGYTF. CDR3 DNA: TGTGCCAGCAGCGTCGGGACAGGGGGTAACTATGGCTACACCTTC.

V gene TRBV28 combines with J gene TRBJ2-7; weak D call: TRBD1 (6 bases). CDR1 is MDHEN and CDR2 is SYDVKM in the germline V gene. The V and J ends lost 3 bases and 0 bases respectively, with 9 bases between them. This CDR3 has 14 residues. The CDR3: CASSFKGDSYEQYF. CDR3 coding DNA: TGTGCCAGCAGTTTTAAGGGGGACTCCTACGAGCAGTACTTC.

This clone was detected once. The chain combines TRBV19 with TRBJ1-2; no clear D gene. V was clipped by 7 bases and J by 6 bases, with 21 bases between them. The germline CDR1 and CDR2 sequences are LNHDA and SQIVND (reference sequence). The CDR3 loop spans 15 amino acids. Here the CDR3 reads CASTVSSTGSDGYTF. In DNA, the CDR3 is TGTGCCAGTACCGTCTCCAGTACCGGGTCGGATGGCTACACCTTC.

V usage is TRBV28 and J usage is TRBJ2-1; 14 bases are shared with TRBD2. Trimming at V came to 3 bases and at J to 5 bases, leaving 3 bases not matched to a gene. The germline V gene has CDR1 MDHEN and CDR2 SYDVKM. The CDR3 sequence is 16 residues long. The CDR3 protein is CASSLVTSGGDNEQFF. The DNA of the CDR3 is TGTGCCAGCAGTTTGGTGACTAGCGGGGGGGACAATGAGCAGTTCTTC.

The CDR3 loop reads CASSPGLAPNEQFF. In DNA form, the CDR3 reads TGCGCCAGCAGCCCCGGACTAGCGCCAAATGAGCAGTTCTTC. The genes are TRBV5-1 and TRBJ2-1, with TRBD2 matching 9 bases. The CDR3 is 14 residues long. The V segment lost 4 bases and the J segment 7 bases; nucleotides outside the gene matches: 6. CDR1 and CDR2 from the germline V gene are SGHRS and YFSETQ.

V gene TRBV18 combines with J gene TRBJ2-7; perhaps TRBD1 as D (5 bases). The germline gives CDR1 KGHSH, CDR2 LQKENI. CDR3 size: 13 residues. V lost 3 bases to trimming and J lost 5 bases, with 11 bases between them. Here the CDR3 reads CASSPITGDEQYF. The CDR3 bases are TGTGCCAGCTCACCGATAACAGGTGACGAGCAGTACTTC.

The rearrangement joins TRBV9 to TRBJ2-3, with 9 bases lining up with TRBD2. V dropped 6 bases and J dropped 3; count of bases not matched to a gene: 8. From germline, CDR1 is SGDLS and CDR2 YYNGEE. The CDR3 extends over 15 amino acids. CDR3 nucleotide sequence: TGTGCCAGCAACCACGGGCTAGCGGGGACAGATACGCAGTATTTT. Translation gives CASNHGLAGTDTQYF.

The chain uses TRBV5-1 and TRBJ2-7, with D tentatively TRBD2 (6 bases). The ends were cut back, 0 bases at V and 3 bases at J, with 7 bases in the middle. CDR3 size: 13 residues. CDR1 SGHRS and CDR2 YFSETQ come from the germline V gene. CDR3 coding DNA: TGCGCCAGCAGCTTGGTAGCGGACTACGAGCAGTACTTC. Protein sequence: CASSLVADYEQYF. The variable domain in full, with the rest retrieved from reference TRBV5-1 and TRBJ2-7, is KAGVTQTPRYLIKTRGQQVTLSCSPISGHRSVSWYQQTPGQGLQFLFEYFSETQRNKGNFPGRFSGRQFSNSRSEMNVSTLELGDSALYLCASSLVADYEQYFGPGTRLTVT.

The CDR3 here is CASSPAKIQETQYF. The DNA of the CDR3 is TGTGCCAGCAGCCCAGCGAAGATACAAGAGACCCAGTACTTC. The chain carries TRBV7-2 and TRBJ2-5; D unclear. Between the trimmed V and J ends, which lost 5 bases and 2 bases, there was a span of 12 bases. The CDR3 extends over 14 amino acids. Germline V CDR1 and CDR2: SGHTA, FQGNSA.

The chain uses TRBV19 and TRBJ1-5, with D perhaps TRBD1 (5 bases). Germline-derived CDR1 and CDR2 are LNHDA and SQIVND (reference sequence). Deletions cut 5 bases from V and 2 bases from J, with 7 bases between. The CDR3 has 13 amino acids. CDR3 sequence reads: CASSGARNQPQHF. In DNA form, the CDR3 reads TGTGCCAGTAGTGGGGCCCGCAATCAGCCCCAGCATTTT.

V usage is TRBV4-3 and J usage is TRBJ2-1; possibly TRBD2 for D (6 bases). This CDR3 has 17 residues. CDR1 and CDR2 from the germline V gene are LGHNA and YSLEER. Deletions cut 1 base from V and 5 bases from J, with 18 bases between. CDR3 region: CASSQAGVGAGDNEQFF. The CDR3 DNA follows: TGCGCCAGCAGCCAAGCGGGGGTTGGAGCGGGTGACAATGAGCAGTTCTTC.

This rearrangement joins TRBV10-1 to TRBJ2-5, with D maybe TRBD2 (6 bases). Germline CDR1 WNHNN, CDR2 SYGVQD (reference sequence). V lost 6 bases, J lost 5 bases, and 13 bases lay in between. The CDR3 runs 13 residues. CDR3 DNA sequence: TGCGCCAGCAGCCGGGACTTTTGGGAGACCCAGTACTTC. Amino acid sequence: CASSRDFWETQYF.